This entry concerns a single T cell receptor (beta chain). No antigen is known for it. No much larger clone exists at a distance of one base, and base qualities are not known. In total, roughly 670 healthy bone marrow donors made up the cohort. At the time of sampling, every cohort member was nominally healthy, though immune exposures that went unrecorded were likely present. The donor tested CMV seropositive and was one of the 289 seropositive cohort members. A peripheral blood sample was collected from each donor, and TCR beta sequencing was performed on peripheral blood mononuclear cells. The Qiagen DNeasy Blood Extraction Kit was used to extract genomic DNA from the blood cell samples. This entry is derived from a study of cytomegalovirus exposure and HLA in healthy donors (dated by TCRdb to 2016 to 2017). With regard to the full study: According to an earlier analysis of several hundred of the donors, about 170 million T cells yielded over 90 million unique TCR beta sequences and approximately 280 Gb of sequence data. Every discovery cohort repertoire had been produced on one sequencing platform. The study was designed to test whether signatures of past pathogen exposure could be identified by cataloging public T cell receptors. The study profiled the T cell repertoires of 550 to 700 subjects by immunosequencing and related them to cytomegalovirus serostatus. Genome-wide SNP genotypes for about 65% of the 666 donors were used in a later genetic analysis, which treated that subset as a discovery cohort. About 5 DR-DQ haplotypes were handled as single units for association and clustering, since linkage in the cohort was strong. Approximately 310 gigabases of sequencing data and around 85 million unique TCR sequences made up an early release that covered 500 to 650 HLA-typed donors. Besides the first cohort of around 700 subjects, a separate validation cohort made up of over 95 different subjects was used. The number of typed donors differed by locus: about 620-630 for A, B, C, DRB1 and DQB1; 500 to 550 for DQA1; some 610 for DPA1; and about 450 for DPB1. The study combined high-throughput TCR immunosequencing, statistical association of individual TCRs with disease status, and machine learning to predict cytomegalovirus infection status. The genetic ancestry cluster associated with self-reported Caucasian donors included approximately 85% of the 398 genotyped donors. To study patterns of TCR occurrence, a later analysis re-analyzed previously published TCR beta repertoires from hundreds of donors and added high-resolution HLA genotyping. An earlier analysis of some 500 of the donors applied high-throughput TCR beta sequencing to assess whether each TCR beta V gene segment acted as functional or pseudogenic. HLA typing included class I and class II loci at four-digit resolution. Across some 400 genotyped donors of the cohort, an average of approximately 220,000 unique TCR beta nucleotide sequences per donor were sequenced, and roughly a sixth of those sequences were non-productive. Donor age, sex, ethnicity and CMV serostatus were compiled together with the repertoire data. Rather than drawing on any new phenotypic data, the later analysis identified candidate immune exposures from TCR beta sequences and the way those sequences occurred across donors.

CDR1 and CDR2 are drawn from the germline V gene: SGHRS, YFSETQ. Deletion took 0 bases off V and 4 bases off J, with a span of 13 bases between the germline ends. From the cysteine through the phenylalanine, the CDR3 covers 15 amino acids. The retained sequence is limited to the CDR3, 45 bases, with the frame set at the first base. To prepare the library, the immunoSEQ multiplex PCR assay was applied. A mixture of 60 forward primers for TCR Vbeta segments and 13 reverse primers for TCR Jbeta segments was used in the multiplex PCR. The CDR3 region of rearranged TCR beta genes was amplified from genomic DNA with a multiplex PCR assay. The amplified TCR beta libraries were sequenced on the Illumina HiSeq System as 87-base-pair reads. For the original study's pipeline: In a later analysis, 80 million or so unique TCR beta chains were counted across the approximately 640 repertoires, and roughly 11 million of these chains were shared by at least two donors. To remove PCR and sequencing errors, raw reads were error-corrected and collapsed into unique sequences using a nearest-neighbor algorithm that merged closely related sequences. CDR3 sequences were aligned to IMGT reference sequences to assign V, D and J gene segments. Each retained sequence needed at least a six-nucleotide match to both a V gene segment and a J gene segment. Rearrangements were classified as productive when the CDR3 lacked stop codons and remained in frame with V and J, and all other rearrangements were classified as non-productive. Following IMGT convention, CDR3 was defined as the stretch from the second conserved V-encoded cysteine up to the conserved J-encoded phenylalanine. The earlier analysis of about 640 of the donors excluded any sequence lacking an unambiguous match to a single V gene segment. An earlier analysis of roughly 590 of the donors called V segments functional above 56.7% productive rearrangements and segregating when the between-donor standard deviation exceeded 5%. To diagnose cytomegalovirus status from the catalog of TCR beta chain sequences, a statistical classification framework was built. In a later analysis, V and J genes were assigned by comparing TCR nucleotide sequences against IMGT/GENE-DB human TR gene sequences. A later analysis assigned CDR3 sequences and most-parsimonious VDJ recombination scenarios with the TCRdist pipeline. In a later analysis, each TCR beta chain was defined by its CDR3 amino acid sequence together with its V-gene family, and reads without a unique V-gene family were excluded. As a way to deal with suspected cross-contamination and a sequencing artifact, a later analysis dropped hundreds of nucleotide sequences that were highly shared and had low generation probability. In a later analysis, a clonal expansion index for each public chain was calculated from normalized within-repertoire ranks of inferred template counts. In a later analysis, generation probabilities were computed with a VDJ recombination model fitted to out-of-frame rearrangements, and the resulting probabilities were checked against IGoR. Hypergeometric tests were used in a later analysis to score TCR-TCR, TCR-HLA and TCR-CMV co-occurrence, with a repertoire-size bias correction applied to the TCR pairs. False discovery rates were estimated in a later analysis by permuting HLA or CMV assignments 20 times. A later analysis grouped co-occurring TCRs with DBSCAN, adding TCRdist sequence similarity when clustering within HLA-allele-positive subsets. For co-occurrence clustering, repertoires with fewer than 30,000 or more than 120,000 public chains were excluded, along with about five repertoires with anomalous nucleotide sharing. In its TCRdb copy, this immuneACCESS table keeps in-frame sequences only and misses some clones. Where compared with another copy, unresolved V genes explain less than half of these, and the others have no known cause. V and J calls and clone size come straight from that table; D and trimming were deduced from the DNA. Recorded for this sample are some 140,000 clones; approximately 80% of them occurred a single time. 5.6% of the sample comes from the top ten.

Overall study outcomes, separate from this receptor: Most TCR sequences were seen in very few donors, while some public TCRs were found in many individuals. Sequencing depth was assumed to be roughly uniform across donors in the presence/absence analyses, though that assumption may not hold. The classifier was reported to diagnose cytomegalovirus status with high specificity and sensitivity in both the original and validation cohorts. In this cohort, only TCR beta chains were sequenced, and detectable features were limited by the absence of alpha or paired-chain data. Strong co-occurrence of HLA alleles, especially DR and DQ, made assigning TCR associations to individual alleles difficult. Because some donors lacked HLA typing at each locus, the association tests relied only on the typed subset. A later analysis reported that several top co-occurrence clusters appeared linked to parvovirus B19, influenza, CMV and Epstein-Barr virus. Correlated functional status among segregating V segments might be attributable to linkage disequilibrium, but an unknown experimental factor could not be ruled out. A group of highly shared sequence variants was considered likely to be a technical artifact of the sequencing pipeline. Immune exposure information for the cohort was limited to CMV serostatus. In vitro tests confirmed that three of the cytomegalovirus-associated TCR beta chains recognize cytomegalovirus antigens. In a later genetic analysis, fewer N-insertions in productive TCRs were reported among donors in an Asian-associated ancestry cluster than the roughly 670-donor mean. In a later analysis, most CMV-associated TCR beta chains were found to appear HLA-restricted, with HLA associations seemingly driven largely by CMV exposure. A later analysis found that TCR association rates varied across HLA loci, with DRB1 alleles showing the most associated TCRs and HLA-C alleles the fewest. In a later analysis, HLA-associated TCR beta chains were found to be more clonally expanded and to have lower generation probabilities than equally common non-associated chains. Approximately 16 rarely observed V segments, including chromosome 9 orphons, were excluded from the earlier analysis of about 610 of the donors because counts were too low. A later genetic analysis associated a missense DCLRE1C variant with V-gene and J-gene trimming of TCR beta chains, and an independent cohort replicated the association. At a false discovery rate of 0.05, a later analysis linked about 17,000 TCR beta sequences to specific HLA alleles. Broadly in line with IMGT annotations, most TCR beta V segments showed up in productive rearrangements about 87% or about 30% of the time in an earlier analysis of roughly 590 of the donors. The 87-base-pair reads could not distinguish some IMGT-functional V segments, including TRBV6-2 and TRBV6-3, so those segments were excluded. A further reported finding was that TCR beta sequences accurately predicted the HLA-A and HLA-B alleles for most subjects in the first cohort. The study listed approximately 160 TCR beta chains as associated with cytomegalovirus. The authors suggested that the approach could potentially be generalized to other disease states and immunological phenotypes.

What was sequenced was PBMCs. This clonotype was sampled from a woman aged 40-49 years in good health and CMV-seropositive. The chain was built from TRBV5-1 and TRBJ1-2; the D segment could be TRBD1, given 5 matching bases. The DNA sequence follows: TGCGCCAGCAGCTTGGAGGTGACAGCCGGCTATGGCTACACCTTC. Its amino acids are CASSLEVTAGYGYTF.